The TCR beta chain described here comes from a study of control samples from healthy donors and cancer patients. The CDR3 is 14 amino acids. Trimming took 3 bases from V and 0 from J, leaving 6 bases between them. Germline V lookup: CDR1 MGHDK, CDR2 SYGVNS. Data came from immunoSEQ multiplex PCR; TCRdb stores just in-frame clones and leaves some out. The sample has roughly 190,000 clones, 91% seen once; the top ten hold 1.5%. This chain links TRBV25-1 with TRBJ1-3, with D unclear. The sequencing input was blood. The clonotype originates from a woman in her twenties or thirties in good health. The CDR3 loop reads CASSDPSSGNTIYF. The CDR3 coding sequence is TGTGCCAGCAGTGACCCAAGCTCTGGAAACACCATATATTTT.